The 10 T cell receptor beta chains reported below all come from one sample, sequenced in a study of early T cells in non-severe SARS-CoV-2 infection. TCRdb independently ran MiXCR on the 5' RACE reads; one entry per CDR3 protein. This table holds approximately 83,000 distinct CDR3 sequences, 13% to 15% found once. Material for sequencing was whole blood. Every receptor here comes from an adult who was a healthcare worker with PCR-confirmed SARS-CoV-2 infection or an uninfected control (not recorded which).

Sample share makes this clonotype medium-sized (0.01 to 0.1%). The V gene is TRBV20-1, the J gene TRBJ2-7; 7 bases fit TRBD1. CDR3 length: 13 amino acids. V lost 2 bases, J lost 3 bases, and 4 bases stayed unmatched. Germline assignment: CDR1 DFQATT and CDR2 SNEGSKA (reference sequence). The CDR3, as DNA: TGCAGTGCTAGATACGGACAGGACTACGAGCAGTACTTC. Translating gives CSARYGQDYEQYF.

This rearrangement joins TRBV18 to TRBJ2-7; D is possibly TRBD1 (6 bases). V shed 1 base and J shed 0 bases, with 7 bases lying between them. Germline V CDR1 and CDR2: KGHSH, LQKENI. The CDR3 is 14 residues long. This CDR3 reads CASSPHRDSYEQYF. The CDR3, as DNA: TGTGCCAGCTCACCACACAGGGACTCCTACGAGCAGTACTTC.

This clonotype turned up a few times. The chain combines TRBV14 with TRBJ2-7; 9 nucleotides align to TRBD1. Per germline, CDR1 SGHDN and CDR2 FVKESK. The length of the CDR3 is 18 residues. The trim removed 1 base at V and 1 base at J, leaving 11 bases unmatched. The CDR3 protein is CASSQVGSGTGRSYEQYF. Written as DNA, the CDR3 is TGTGCCAGCAGCCAAGTGGGTTCCGGGACAGGGAGGTCCTACGAGCAGTACTTC.

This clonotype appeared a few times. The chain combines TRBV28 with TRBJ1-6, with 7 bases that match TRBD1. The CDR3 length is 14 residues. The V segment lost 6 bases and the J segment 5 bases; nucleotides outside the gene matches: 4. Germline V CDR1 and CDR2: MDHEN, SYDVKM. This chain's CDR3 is CASRPRGHNSPLHF. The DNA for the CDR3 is TGTGCCAGCAGGCCAAGGGGGCATAATTCACCCCTCCACTTT.

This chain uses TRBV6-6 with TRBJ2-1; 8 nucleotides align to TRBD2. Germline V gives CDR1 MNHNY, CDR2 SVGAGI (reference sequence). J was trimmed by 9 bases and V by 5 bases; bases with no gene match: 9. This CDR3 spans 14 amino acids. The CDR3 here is CASSTAGVLFEQFF. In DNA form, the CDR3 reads TGTGCCAGCAGTACAGCGGGGGTATTATTTGAGCAGTTCTTC.

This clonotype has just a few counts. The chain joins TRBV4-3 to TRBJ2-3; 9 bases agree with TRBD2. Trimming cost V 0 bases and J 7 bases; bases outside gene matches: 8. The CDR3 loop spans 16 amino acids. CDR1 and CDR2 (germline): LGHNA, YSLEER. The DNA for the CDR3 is TGCGCCAGCAGCCAAGATCAGGGTAGCGGGGGTTATACGCAGTATTTT. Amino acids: CASSQDQGSGGYTQYF.

DNA for the CDR3: TGTGCCAGCAGCTTAAGAGGGACCATGTCCTATGGCTACACCTTC. It encodes CASSLRGTMSYGYTF. This chain connects TRBV11-2 to TRBJ1-2; tentatively, D is TRBD1 (5 bases). The V gene's germline CDR1 is SGHAT and CDR2 FQNNGV. V lost 2 bases and J 4 bases, leaving 14 bases between the germline ends. CDR3 length: 15 residues.

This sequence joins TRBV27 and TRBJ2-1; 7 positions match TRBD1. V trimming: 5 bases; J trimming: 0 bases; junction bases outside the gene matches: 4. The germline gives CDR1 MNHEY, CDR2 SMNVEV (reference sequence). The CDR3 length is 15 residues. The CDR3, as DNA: TGTGCCAGCAGTAACTCAGGGGGCTCCTACAATGAGCAGTTCTTC. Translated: CASSNSGGSYNEQFF.

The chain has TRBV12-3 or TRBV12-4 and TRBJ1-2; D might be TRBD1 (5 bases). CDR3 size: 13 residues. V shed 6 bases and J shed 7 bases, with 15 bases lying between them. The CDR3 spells CASRGPGAGGYTF. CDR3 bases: TGTGCCAGCAGGGGACCCGGCGCGGGTGGCTACACCTTC.

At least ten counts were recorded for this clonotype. The CDR3 DNA is TGTGCCACCAGACTTCAGATTGAGGGGTTTCCTAATCAGCCCCAGCATTTT. This translates into CATRLQIEGFPNQPQHF. This chain links TRBV24-1 with TRBJ1-5, with TRBD1 as a possible D gene (5 bases). CDR1 KGHDR and CDR2 SFDVKD come from the germline V gene. This CDR3 spans 17 amino acids. V was cut by 7 bases and J by 4 bases, with 22 bases left in between.